The source of this T cell receptor (beta chain) is a study of naive and memory T cell subsets. Study-wide results and caveats: Between naive and memory subsets, TCR abundance power law exponents differed. There was no ground truth to check naive and memory subset results.

Cells stained for CD3, CD4, CD8, CD45RA and CD27 were sorted into four subsets. An equimolar mix of two oligonucleotides served as the beta constant-region primer for TRBC1 and TRBC2. MiXCR, applied by TCRdb to the UMI-ligation and nested PCR reads, yields one record per CDR3 protein. The table has roughly 140,000 distinct CDR3 sequences, about a sixth seen once. Points on this clonotype: Its antigen is as yet unknown.

Trimming took off 3 bases at V and 0 bases at J, with 13 bases between the two ends. The CDR3 spans 16 residues. Germline assignment: CDR1 MGHRA and CDR2 YSYEKL. The sample taken for sequencing was naive CD4+ T cells from blood. J is TRBJ2-3 and V is TRBV4-1; D is unclear. This TCR derives from a human donor in good health. The CDR3 coding sequence is TGCGCCAGCAGCCAGGCAGCAGCGAGTAGCACAGATACGCAGTATTTT. Its translation is CASSQAAASSTDTQYF.